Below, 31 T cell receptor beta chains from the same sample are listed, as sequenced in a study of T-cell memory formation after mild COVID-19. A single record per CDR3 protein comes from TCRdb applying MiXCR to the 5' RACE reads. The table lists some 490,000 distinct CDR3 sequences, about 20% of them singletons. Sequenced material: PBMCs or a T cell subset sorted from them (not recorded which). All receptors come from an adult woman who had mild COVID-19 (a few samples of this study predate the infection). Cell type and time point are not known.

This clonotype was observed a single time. CDR3 sequence: CSGTFPISYNEQFF. CDR3 DNA sequence: TGCAGTGGCACCTTCCCGATTTCCTACAATGAGCAGTTCTTC. This rearrangement joins TRBV20-1 to TRBJ2-1; D is ambiguous. This CDR3 is built from 14 residues. The germline gives CDR1 DFQATT, CDR2 SNEGSKA (reference sequence). Trimming pared 7 bases from V and 1 base from J, leaving 14 bases between.

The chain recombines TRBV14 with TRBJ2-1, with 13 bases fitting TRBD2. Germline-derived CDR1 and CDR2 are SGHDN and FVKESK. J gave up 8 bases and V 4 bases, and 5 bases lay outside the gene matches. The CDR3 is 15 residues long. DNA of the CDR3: TGTGCCAGCAGCCTAACTAGCGGGGGGGCCGATGAGCAGTTCTTC. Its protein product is CASSLTSGGADEQFF.

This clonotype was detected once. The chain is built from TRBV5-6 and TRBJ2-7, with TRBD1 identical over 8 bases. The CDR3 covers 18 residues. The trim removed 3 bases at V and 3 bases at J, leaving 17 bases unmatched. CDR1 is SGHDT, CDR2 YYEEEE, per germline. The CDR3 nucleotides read TGTGCCAGCAGCTCCTCGACAGGACAGGGCAGAGCTCTCTACGAGCAGTACTTC. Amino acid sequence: CASSSSTGQGRALYEQYF.

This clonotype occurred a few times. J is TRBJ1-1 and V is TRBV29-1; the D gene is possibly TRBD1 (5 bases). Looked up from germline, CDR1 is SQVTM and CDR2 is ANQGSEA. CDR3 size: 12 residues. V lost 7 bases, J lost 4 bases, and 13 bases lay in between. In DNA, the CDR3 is TGCAGCGGTCGCAGGGACGCCACTGAAGCTTTCTTT. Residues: CSGRRDATEAFF.

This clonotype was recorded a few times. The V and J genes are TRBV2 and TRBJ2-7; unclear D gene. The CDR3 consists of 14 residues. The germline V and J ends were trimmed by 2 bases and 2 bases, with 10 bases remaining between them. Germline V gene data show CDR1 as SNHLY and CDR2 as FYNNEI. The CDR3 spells CASSELSGPYEQYF. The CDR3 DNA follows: TGTGCCAGCAGTGAACTCAGTGGACCCTACGAGCAGTACTTC.

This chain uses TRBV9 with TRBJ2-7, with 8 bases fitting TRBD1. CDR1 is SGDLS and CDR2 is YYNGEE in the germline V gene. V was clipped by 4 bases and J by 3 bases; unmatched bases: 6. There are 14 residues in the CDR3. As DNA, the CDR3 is TGTGCCAGCAGCCCCCAGGGGGCGAGCTACGAGCAGTACTTC. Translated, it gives CASSPQGASYEQYF.

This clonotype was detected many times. The CDR3 bases are TGCGCCAGCAGCCAATTACTAGCGGGAGGAGATACGCAGTATTTT. This encodes CASSQLLAGGDTQYF. V gene TRBV4-3 combines with J gene TRBJ2-3; 12 bases fit TRBD2. This CDR3 contains 15 residues. With 2 bases clipped from V and 5 bases from J, the junction kept 2 bases outside the gene matches. Germline V gene lookup returns CDR1 LGHNA and CDR2 YSLEER.

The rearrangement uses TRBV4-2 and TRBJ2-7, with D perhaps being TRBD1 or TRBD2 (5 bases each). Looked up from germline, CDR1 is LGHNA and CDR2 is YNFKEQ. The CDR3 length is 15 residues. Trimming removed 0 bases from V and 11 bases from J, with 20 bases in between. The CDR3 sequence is CASSQDWGSLASEYF. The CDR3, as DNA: TGTGCCAGCAGCCAAGATTGGGGGAGTTTGGCGTCGGAGTACTTC.

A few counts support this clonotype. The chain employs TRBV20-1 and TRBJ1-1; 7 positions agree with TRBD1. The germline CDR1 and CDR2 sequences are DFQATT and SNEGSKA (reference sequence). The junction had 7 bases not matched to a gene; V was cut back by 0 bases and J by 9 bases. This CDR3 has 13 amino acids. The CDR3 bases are TGCAGTGCTAGAGATCTTTCAGGGGGAAAAGCTTTCTTT. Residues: CSARDLSGGKAFF.

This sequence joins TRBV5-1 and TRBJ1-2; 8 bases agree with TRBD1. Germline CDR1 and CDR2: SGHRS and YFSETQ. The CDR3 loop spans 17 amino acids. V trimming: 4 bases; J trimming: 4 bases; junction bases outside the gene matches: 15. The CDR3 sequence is CASSLSGQGSYFYGYTF. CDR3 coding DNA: TGCGCCAGCAGCCTAAGTGGACAGGGCTCCTATTTCTATGGCTACACCTTC.

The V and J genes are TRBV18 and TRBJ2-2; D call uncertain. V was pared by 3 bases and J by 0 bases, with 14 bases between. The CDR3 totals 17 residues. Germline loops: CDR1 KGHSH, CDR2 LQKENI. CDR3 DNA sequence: TGTGCCAGCTCACCCAACAGTCCCCACGCGAACACCGGGGAGCTGTTTTTT. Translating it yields CASSPNSPHANTGELFF. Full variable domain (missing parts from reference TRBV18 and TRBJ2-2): NAGVMQNPRHLVRRRGQEARLRCSPMKGHSHVYWYRQLPEEGLKFMVYLQKENIIDESGMPKERFSAEFPKEGPSILRIQQVVRGDSAAYFCASSPNSPHANTGELFFGEGSRLTVL.

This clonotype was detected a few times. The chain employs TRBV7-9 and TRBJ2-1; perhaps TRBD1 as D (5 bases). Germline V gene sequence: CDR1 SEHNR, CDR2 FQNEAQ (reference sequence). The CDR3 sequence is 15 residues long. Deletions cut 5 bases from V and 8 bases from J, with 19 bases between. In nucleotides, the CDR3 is TGTGCCAGCAGCCCCCTGACCGTAGGGGTCGATGAGCAGTTCTTC. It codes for CASSPLTVGVDEQFF.

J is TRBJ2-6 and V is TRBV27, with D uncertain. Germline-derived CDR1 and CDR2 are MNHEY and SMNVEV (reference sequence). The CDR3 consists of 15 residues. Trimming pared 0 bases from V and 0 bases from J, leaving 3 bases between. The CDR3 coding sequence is TGTGCCAGCAGTTTATCTATCTCTGGGGCCAACGTCCTGACTTTC. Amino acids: CASSLSISGANVLTF.

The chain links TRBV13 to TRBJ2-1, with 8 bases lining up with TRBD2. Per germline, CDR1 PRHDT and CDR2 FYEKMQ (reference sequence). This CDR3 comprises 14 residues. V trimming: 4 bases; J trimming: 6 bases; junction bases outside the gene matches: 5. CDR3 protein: CASSYGGGRNEQFF. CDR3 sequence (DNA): TGTGCCAGCAGCTACGGGGGGGGCCGCAATGAGCAGTTCTTC.

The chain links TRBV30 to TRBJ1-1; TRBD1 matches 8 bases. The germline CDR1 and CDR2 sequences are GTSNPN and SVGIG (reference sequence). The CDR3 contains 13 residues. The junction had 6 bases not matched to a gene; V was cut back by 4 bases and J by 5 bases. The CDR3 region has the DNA TGTGCCTGGAAAACAGGGGGTGAGACTGAAGCTTTCTTT. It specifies CAWKTGGETEAFF.

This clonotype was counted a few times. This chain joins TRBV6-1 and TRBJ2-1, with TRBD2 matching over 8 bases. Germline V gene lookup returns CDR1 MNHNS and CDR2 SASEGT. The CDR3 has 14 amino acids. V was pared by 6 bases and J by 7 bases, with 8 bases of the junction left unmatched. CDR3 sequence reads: CASRPSGRGNEQFF. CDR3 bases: TGTGCCAGCAGACCCAGCGGGAGAGGAAATGAGCAGTTCTTC.

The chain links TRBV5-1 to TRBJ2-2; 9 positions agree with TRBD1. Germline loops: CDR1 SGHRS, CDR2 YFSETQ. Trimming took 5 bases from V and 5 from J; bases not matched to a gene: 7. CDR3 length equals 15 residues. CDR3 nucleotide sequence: TGCGCCAGCAGTCGACAGGGGGTAGGAACCGGGGAGCTGTTTTTT. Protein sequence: CASSRQGVGTGELFF.

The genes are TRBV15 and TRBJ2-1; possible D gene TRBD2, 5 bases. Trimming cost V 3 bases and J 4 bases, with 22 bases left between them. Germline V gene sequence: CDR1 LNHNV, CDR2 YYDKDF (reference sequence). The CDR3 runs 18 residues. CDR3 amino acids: CATSSAHLGETLYNEQFF. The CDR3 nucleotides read TGTGCCACCAGCAGCGCCCACCTGGGAGAGACCCTTTACAATGAGCAGTTCTTC. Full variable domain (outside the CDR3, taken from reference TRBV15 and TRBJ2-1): DAMVIQNPRYQVTQFGKPVTLSCSQTLNHNVMYWYQQKSSQAPKLLFHYYDKDFNNEADTPDNFQSRRPNTSFCFLDIRSPGLGDTAMYLCATSSAHLGETLYNEQFFGPGTRLTVL.

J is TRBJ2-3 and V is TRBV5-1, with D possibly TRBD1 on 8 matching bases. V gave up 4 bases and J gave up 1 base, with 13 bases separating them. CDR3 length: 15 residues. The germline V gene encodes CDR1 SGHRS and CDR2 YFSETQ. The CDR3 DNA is TGCGCCAGCAGCGGGGGGGACAGGCGCACAGATACGCAGTATTTT. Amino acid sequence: CASSGGDRRTDTQYF.

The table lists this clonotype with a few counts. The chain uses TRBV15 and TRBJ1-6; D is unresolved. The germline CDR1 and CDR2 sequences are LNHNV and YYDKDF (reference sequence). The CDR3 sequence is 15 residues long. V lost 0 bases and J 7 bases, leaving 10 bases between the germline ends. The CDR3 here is CATSRDPVTNSPLHF. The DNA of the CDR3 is TGTGCCACCAGCAGAGACCCAGTTACGAATTCACCCCTCCACTTT. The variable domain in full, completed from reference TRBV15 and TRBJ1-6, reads DAMVIQNPRYQVTQFGKPVTLSCSQTLNHNVMYWYQQKSSQAPKLLFHYYDKDFNNEADTPDNFQSRRPNTSFCFLDIRSPGLGDTAMYLCATSRDPVTNSPLHFGNGTRLTVT.

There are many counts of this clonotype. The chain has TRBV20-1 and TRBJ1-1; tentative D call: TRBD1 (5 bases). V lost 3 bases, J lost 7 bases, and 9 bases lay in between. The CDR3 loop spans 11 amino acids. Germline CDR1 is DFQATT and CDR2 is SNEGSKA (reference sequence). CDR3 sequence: CSASQGIEAFF. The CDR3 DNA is TGCAGTGCTAGTCAGGGAATTGAAGCTTTCTTT.

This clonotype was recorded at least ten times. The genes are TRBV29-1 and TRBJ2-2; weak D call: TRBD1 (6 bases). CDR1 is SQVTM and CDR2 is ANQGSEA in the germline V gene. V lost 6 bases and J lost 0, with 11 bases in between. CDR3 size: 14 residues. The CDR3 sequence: CSVEGQANTGELFF. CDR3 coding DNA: TGCAGCGTCGAGGGACAAGCGAACACCGGGGAGCTGTTTTTT.

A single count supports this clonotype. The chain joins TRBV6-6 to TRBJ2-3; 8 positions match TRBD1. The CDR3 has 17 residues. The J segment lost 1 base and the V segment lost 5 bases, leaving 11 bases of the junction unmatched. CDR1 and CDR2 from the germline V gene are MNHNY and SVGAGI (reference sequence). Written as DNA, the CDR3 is TGTGCCAGCAGTAATCGCCAGGGGGCGGCTGGCACAGATACGCAGTATTTT. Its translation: CASSNRQGAAGTDTQYF.

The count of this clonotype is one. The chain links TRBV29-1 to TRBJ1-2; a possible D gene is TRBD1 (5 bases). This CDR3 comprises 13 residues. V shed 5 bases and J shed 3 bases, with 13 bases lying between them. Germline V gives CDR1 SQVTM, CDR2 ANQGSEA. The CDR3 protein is CSVTQGSHYGYTF. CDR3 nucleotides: TGCAGCGTTACCCAGGGCAGCCACTATGGCTACACCTTC. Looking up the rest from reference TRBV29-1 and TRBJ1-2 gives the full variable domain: SAVISQKPSRDICQRGTSLTIQCQVDSQVTMMFWYRQQPGQSLTLIATANQGSEATYESGFVIDKFPISRPNLTFSTLTVSNMSPEDSSIYLCSVTQGSHYGYTFGSGTRLTVV.

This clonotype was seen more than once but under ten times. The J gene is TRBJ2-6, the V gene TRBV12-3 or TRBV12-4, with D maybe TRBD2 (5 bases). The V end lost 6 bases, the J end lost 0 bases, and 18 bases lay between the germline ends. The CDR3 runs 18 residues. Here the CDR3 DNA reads TGTGCCAGCAGCCCATCTAGGTCGGGAATCTCTGGGGCCAACGTCCTGACTTTC. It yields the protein CASSPSRSGISGANVLTF.

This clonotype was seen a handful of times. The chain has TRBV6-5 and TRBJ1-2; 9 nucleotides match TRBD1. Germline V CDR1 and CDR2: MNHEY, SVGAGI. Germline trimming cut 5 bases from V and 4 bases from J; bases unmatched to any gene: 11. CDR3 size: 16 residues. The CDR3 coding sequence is TGTGCCAGCAGTAATTCCGGGACAGGGAATTTCTATGGCTACACCTTC. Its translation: CASSNSGTGNFYGYTF.

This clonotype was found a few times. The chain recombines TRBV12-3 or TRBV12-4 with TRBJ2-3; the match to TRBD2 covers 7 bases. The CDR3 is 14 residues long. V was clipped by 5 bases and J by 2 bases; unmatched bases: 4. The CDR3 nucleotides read TGTGCCAGCAGTCGCGGGAGAGTCACAGATACGCAGTATTTT. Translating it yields CASSRGRVTDTQYF.

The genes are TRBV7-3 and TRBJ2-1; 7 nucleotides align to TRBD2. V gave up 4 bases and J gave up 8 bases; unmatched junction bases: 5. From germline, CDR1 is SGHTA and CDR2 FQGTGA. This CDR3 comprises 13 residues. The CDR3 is CASSSTSRHEQFF. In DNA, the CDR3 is TGTGCCAGCAGCTCGACTAGCCGGCATGAGCAGTTCTTC.

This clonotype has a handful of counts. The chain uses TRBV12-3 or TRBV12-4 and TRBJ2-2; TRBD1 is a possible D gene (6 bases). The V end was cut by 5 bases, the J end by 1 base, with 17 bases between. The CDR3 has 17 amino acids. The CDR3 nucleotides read TGTGCCAGCAGTCCCCCCGACAGGTTCTTGAACACCGGGGAGCTGTTTTTT. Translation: CASSPPDRFLNTGELFF.

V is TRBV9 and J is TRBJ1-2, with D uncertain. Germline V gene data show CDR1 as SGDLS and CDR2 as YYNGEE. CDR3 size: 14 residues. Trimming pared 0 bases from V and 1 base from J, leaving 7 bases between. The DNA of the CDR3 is TGTGCCAGCAGCGTAGCCTCGAGTAACTATGGCTACACCTTC. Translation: CASSVASSNYGYTF.

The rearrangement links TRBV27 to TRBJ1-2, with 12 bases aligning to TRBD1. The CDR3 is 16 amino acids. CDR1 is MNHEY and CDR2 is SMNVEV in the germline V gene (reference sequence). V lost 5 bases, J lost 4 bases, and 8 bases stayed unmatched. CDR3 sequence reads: CASSRPGTGGFYGYTF. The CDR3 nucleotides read TGTGCCAGCAGTCGCCCCGGGACAGGGGGCTTCTATGGCTACACCTTC.